This T cell receptor (beta chain) was sequenced during a study of blood T cell repertoires in COVID-19. About the study: From the United States, Italy and Spain came samples of acute and convalescent COVID-19. Sample material is recorded as cDNA or gDNA derived from T cells, B-cell-depleted T cells, or PBMCs.

TCRdb's table, derived via immunoSEQ multiplex PCR, lists solely in-frame clones and lacks some. The repertoire holds approximately 150,000 clones, with approximately 91% as singletons. The CDR3 loop spans 14 amino acids. The germline gives CDR1 MNHEY, CDR2 SVGEGT. V was cut by 4 bases and J by 4 bases, with 11 bases left in between. Followed over time, Seattle patients had been enrolled while infection was active. The chain carries TRBV6-2 or TRBV6-3 and TRBJ1-5, with D possibly being TRBD1 (6 bases). The clonotype comes from a man aged 18-30 years with COVID-19, enrolled during active disease. Sequencing used peripheral blood. The chain's CDR3 is CASSLQGENQPQHF. The CDR3 DNA reads TGTGCCAGCAGTTTACAGGGCGAAAATCAGCCCCAGCATTTT.